This entry is about one T cell receptor (beta chain). This sample was included in a study of blood T cell repertoires in COVID-19. Background on the study: Sites in the United States, Italy and Spain provided acute and convalescent COVID-19 samples. Nucleic acid was either cDNA or gDNA, and it came from T cells, B-cell-depleted T cells, or PBMCs.

Clones were read by immunoSEQ multiplex PCR, and TCRdb kept only the in-frame ones, dropping some. The sample shows 250,000 to 300,000 clones, about 91% of them seen only once. Germline V lookup: CDR1 SGHAT, CDR2 FQDESV (reference sequence). V gave up 2 bases and J gave up 7 bases, with 17 bases separating them. The CDR3 runs 16 residues. The clonotype comes from a woman under 40 who had recovered from COVID-19. The rearrangement links TRBV11-1 to TRBJ2-2, with D perhaps TRBD1 (5 bases). Sequenced input: peripheral blood. CDR3 DNA sequence: TGTGCCAGCAGCTTAAATTCGGCAGGGTCGGACGGGGAGCTGTTTTTT. Amino acid sequence: CASSLNSAGSDGELFF.